This TCR beta chain was observed in a study of shared clonotypes between healthy human individuals (dated by TCRdb to between 2020 and 2021). A note on the overall study: The cohort included three men and a couple of women between 18 and 49 years of age. To estimate repertoire size and how much clonotype sharing occurs between individuals, the study deeply sequenced the blood TCR repertoires of five healthy adults. Leukapheresis yielded between about 0.85 and 10 billion PBMCs per donor. To increase sequencing depth and limit assay-specific biases, different laboratories used diverse techniques to prepare libraries and sequence TCR repertoires. The full study reports these points: The small number of donors limited the genetic and exposure-history diversity represented. Sampling was restricted to blood, and TCR repertoires in tissue are likely to differ from TCR repertoires in blood. Pairwise subsampling led to the expectation that sequencing depth would affect the degree of clonotype sharing among donors.

TCR CDR3 regions were amplified from genomic DNA by multiplex PCR using the deep immunoSEQ assay. Extracted genomic DNA from each cell subset was spread evenly across all wells of several immunoSEQ 96-well plates, with each plate serving as a replicate. For unsorted PBMC, around 0.3 ug genomic DNA, equal to tens of thousands of T cell genomes, was loaded into each replicate PCR. Ten immunoSEQ deep assay plates were used to sequence unsorted PBMC genomic DNA. The purified libraries were quantified using a Qubit 3.0 fluorometer, sized with a Bioanalyzer 2100, and then quantified again using the KAPA Library Quantification kit. Every immunoSEQ 96-well plate was sequenced on a dedicated single-read 150-cycle Illumina NextSeq 550 flow cell. For the original study's pipeline: Because the immunoSEQ output included only junctional sequences and no quality scores, the filtering could not be the same as the filtering used for full-length reads. To assign V/J genes and CDR3, sequences were annotated using PyIR, a Python wrapper for IgBLAST v1.9, with IMGT germline references. Reads with weak V/J assignments (E-value above 1e-6), missing CDR3, stop codons, out-of-frame junctions, or ambiguous translated residues were removed. V3J clonotypes were defined as sequences sharing the same inferred V gene, J gene, and CDR3 amino acid sequence. The percentage overlap between two repertoires was calculated by dividing the number of shared unique clonotypes by the size of the smaller repertoire. Three approaches were used to assess repertoire richness: RTK rarefaction, the Chao1 estimator, and Recon v2.1 estimates of unobserved clonotypes. TCRdb stores this immuneACCESS table with in-frame sequences only. Part of the clones is absent; in the studies checked, under half of the shortfall reflects unresolved V genes, and no reason is known for the rest. V and J calls and clone size are those listed in that table; D and trimming were worked out from the DNA. In all, the sample holds more than 450,000 clones, and about four fifths of those were seen once. The ten largest clones add up to 10% to 15% of the sample.

Of note for this clone: Its antigen has not been determined. No much larger clonotype is one base removed from it; base qualities were not supplied.

Healthy HIV-negative adults with no recently reported acute infections or vaccinations were included as donors. Every donor was a Caucasian adult living in Nashville, Tennessee, USA. In the unsorted samples, roughly 90 million PBMCs were counted, and genomic DNA was extracted using the QIAamp DNA Blood Mini kit. Blood was collected by leukapheresis, and PBMCs were isolated by Ficoll-Histopaque density gradient centrifugation and then cryopreserved in liquid nitrogen vapor phase. Trimming at the junction amounts to 1 base on V and 10 bases on J, and the germline ends lie 15 bases apart. From the cysteine through the phenylalanine, the CDR3 covers 13 amino acids. Of all the DNA, just the CDR3 is kept, 39 bases in frame from base 1. In the germline V gene, CDR1 corresponds to SGHDT and CDR2 to YYEEEE.

This chain joins TRBV5-6 to TRBJ2-7; a tentative D call is TRBD2 (6 bases match). Material for sequencing was PBMCs. The receptor was isolated from a woman aged 35 to 49 in good health. Some clones in this sample may be carry-over from other donors' samples. The CDR3 corresponds to CASSLLLATSQYF. The nucleotide sequence is TGTGCCAGCAGCTTGTTACTAGCTACTTCTCAGTACTTC.